This T cell receptor (beta chain) was sequenced during a study of blood T cell repertoires in COVID-19. Assay used: immunoSEQ multiplex PCR; TCRdb lists only in-frame clones, some missing. This sample has some 430,000 clones, with less than 95% found just once. This CDR3 region has 12 residues. The trim removed 10 bases at V and 8 bases at J, leaving 6 bases unmatched. This receptor was taken from a man aged 18 to 29 who had recovered from COVID-19. The V gene is TRBV12-3 or TRBV12-4, the J gene TRBJ1-2; TRBD1 agrees at 11 bases. Sequencing was carried out using PBMCs or T cells enriched from blood (not recorded which). The DNA for the CDR3 is TGTGCCACCGGACAGGGGGCTTGGGGCTACACCTTC. Amino acids: CATGQGAWGYTF.